Below are 28 T cell receptor beta chains sequenced from a single sample in a study of blood T cell repertoires in COVID-19. Method: immunoSEQ multiplex PCR; TCRdb's copy keeps in-frame clones and lacks some. The sample lists around 16,000 clones; around 86% were seen once. The source material was peripheral blood. The receptors were sampled from a man at least 80 years old with active or convalescent COVID-19.

The chain couples TRBV5-8 to TRBJ1-1; 7 bases fit TRBD1. From germline, CDR1 is SGHTS and CDR2 YDEGEE. The CDR3 consists of 16 residues. The V and J ends lost 3 bases and 0 bases, in that order; junction bases with no gene match: 8. Here the CDR3 reads CASSWDSLIMNTEAFF. CDR3 bases: TGTGCCAGCAGCTGGGACAGCTTAATAATGAACACTGAAGCTTTCTTT.

J is TRBJ2-7 and V is TRBV28; a weak D match, TRBD1 (6 bases). The germline V gene encodes CDR1 MDHEN and CDR2 SYDVKM. This CDR3 spans 14 amino acids. Trimming left V 4 bases short and J 0 bases short, with 10 bases between. The CDR3 DNA reads as TGTGCCAGCAGTTCTCCGGGACACTCCTACGAGCAGTACTTC. Amino acids: CASSSPGHSYEQYF.

J is TRBJ1-2 and V is TRBV2; 7 nucleotides align to TRBD1. Germline V gene lookup returns CDR1 SNHLY and CDR2 FYNNEI. The CDR3 spans 14 residues. V was clipped by 7 bases and J by 2 bases; unmatched bases: 7. The CDR3 protein is CASTYTGQNYGYTF. CDR3 nucleotides: TGTGCCAGCACCTATACGGGACAGAACTATGGCTACACCTTC.

This chain uses TRBV11-2 with TRBJ2-3; unclear D gene. The germline V gene encodes CDR1 SGHAT and CDR2 FQNNGV. V was clipped by 3 bases and J by 4 bases, with 11 bases between them. The CDR3 contains 14 residues. The CDR3 here is CASSFKANPDTQYF. In DNA, the CDR3 is TGTGCCAGCAGCTTCAAAGCTAACCCAGATACGCAGTATTTT.

This chain links TRBV27 with TRBJ2-7; D remains unclear. CDR1 and CDR2 (germline): MNHEY, SMNVEV (reference sequence). The V end was cut by 0 bases, the J end by 5 bases, with 8 bases between. This CDR3 has 13 amino acids. The CDR3 DNA reads TGTGCCAGCAGTTTATCCCCGTTTAACGAGCAGTACTTC. Residues: CASSLSPFNEQYF.

The chain couples TRBV18 to TRBJ2-5; 7 nucleotides align to TRBD1. The CDR3 has 15 residues. Trimming cost V 3 bases and J 3 bases; bases outside gene matches: 7. Germline CDR1 is KGHSH and CDR2 is LQKENI. The CDR3 is CASSPGVGTEETQYF. CDR3 DNA sequence: TGTGCCAGCTCACCTGGCGTTGGGACAGAAGAGACCCAGTACTTC.

The V gene is TRBV5-5, the J gene TRBJ2-5, with 7 bases identical to TRBD2. CDR1 and CDR2 from the germline V gene are SGHKS and YYEKEE (reference sequence). CDR3 size: 15 residues. With 0 bases clipped from V and 1 base from J, the junction kept 3 bases outside the gene matches. For the CDR3, the DNA is TGTGCCAGCAGCTTGGGGGGACTAACCCAAGAGACCCAGTACTTC. This translates into CASSLGGLTQETQYF.

This clone has only a few counts. The chain joins TRBV9 to TRBJ1-2, with 7 nucleotides matching TRBD1. Trimming at V came to 0 bases and at J to 4 bases, leaving 18 bases not matched to a gene. Germline-derived CDR1 and CDR2 are SGDLS and YYNGEE. The CDR3 is made up of 19 amino acids. The CDR3 loop is CASSVGPEGPPTGPYGYTF. For the CDR3, the DNA is TGTGCCAGCAGCGTAGGCCCGGAGGGACCCCCGACAGGGCCCTATGGCTACACCTTC.

As DNA, the CDR3 is TGTGCCATCAGTGAAATAGGACAGGGCGACGAGCAGTACTTC. Its translation is CAISEIGQGDEQYF. The chain is built from TRBV10-3 and TRBJ2-7; 8 bases fit TRBD1. Trimming cost V 3 bases and J 5 bases; bases outside gene matches: 6. Germline lookup yields CDR1 ENHRY and CDR2 SYGVKD. The CDR3 runs to 14 residues.

CDR3 residues: CASSEEAGGPNEQFF. Written as DNA, the CDR3 is TGTGCCAGCAGTGAAGAAGCGGGGGGGCCCAATGAGCAGTTCTTC. The chain combines TRBV6-1 with TRBJ2-1; TRBD2 matches at 10 bases. CDR1 is MNHNS, CDR2 SASEGT, per germline. This CDR3 has 15 amino acids. J was trimmed by 6 bases and V by 1 base; bases with no gene match: 3.

This chain connects TRBV27 to TRBJ1-6; 9 nucleotides align to TRBD1. This CDR3 region has 14 residues. CDR1 is MNHEY and CDR2 is SMNVEV in the germline V gene (reference sequence). Trimming cost V 4 bases and J 9 bases; bases outside gene matches: 4. CDR3 DNA sequence: TGTGCCAGCAGTTCCCGGGACAGGGTTTCACCCCTCCACTTT. Its translation is CASSSRDRVSPLHF.

The rearrangement joins TRBV11-3 to TRBJ2-3; D is ambiguous. Germline-derived CDR1 and CDR2 are SGHNT and YENEEA. Trimming cost V 3 bases and J 0 bases, with 7 bases left between them. The CDR3 is 14 amino acids. CDR3 region: CASSFSRSTDTQYF. CDR3 coding DNA: TGTGCCAGCAGCTTCTCCAGGAGCACAGATACGCAGTATTTT.

V is TRBV29-1 and J is TRBJ2-1, with 8 bases lining up with TRBD1. V lost 7 bases and J lost 5; bases outside the gene matches: 13. This CDR3 is 15 amino acids long. Germline V gives CDR1 SQVTM, CDR2 ANQGSEA. The CDR3 DNA follows: TGCAGCGCTGGAAGGGCCACAGGGGGAGACAATGAGCAGTTCTTC. It specifies CSAGRATGGDNEQFF.

The chain combines TRBV5-5 with TRBJ2-7; D may be TRBD1 (6 bases). The CDR3 covers 12 residues. The germline V gene encodes CDR1 SGHKS and CDR2 YYEKEE (reference sequence). V gave up 5 bases and J gave up 4 bases, with 10 bases separating them. This CDR3 is CASSRQVYEQYF. The CDR3 coding sequence is TGTGCCAGCAGTCGACAGGTATACGAGCAGTACTTC.

The V gene is TRBV5-5, the J gene TRBJ2-7; D unclear. Trimming took 2 bases from V and 2 from J, leaving 5 bases between them. Germline CDR1 SGHKS, CDR2 YYEKEE (reference sequence). The CDR3 length is 12 residues. The CDR3 reads CASSFYPYEQYF. Written as DNA, the CDR3 is TGTGCCAGCAGCTTCTACCCCTACGAGCAGTACTTC.

This sequence joins TRBV18 and TRBJ2-7; 9 bases match TRBD1. V was clipped by 3 bases and J by 2 bases; unmatched bases: 8. The germline V gene encodes CDR1 KGHSH and CDR2 LQKENI. The length of the CDR3 is 16 residues. In nucleotides, the CDR3 is TGTGCCAGCTCACCCACCGGGACAGGGACCCCCTACGAGCAGTACTTC. This sequence encodes CASSPTGTGTPYEQYF.

This chain joins TRBV9 and TRBJ2-5, with 11 bases aligning to TRBD1. Germline-derived CDR1 and CDR2 are SGDLS and YYNGEE. The CDR3 totals 15 residues. Trimming cost V 3 bases and J 4 bases; bases outside gene matches: 5. The CDR3 here is CASSGWDRGRETQYF. CDR3 DNA sequence: TGTGCCAGCAGCGGATGGGACAGGGGGAGAGAGACCCAGTACTTC.

The rearrangement joins TRBV6-1 to TRBJ2-7; maybe TRBD1 (5 bases). Germline loops: CDR1 MNHNS, CDR2 SASEGT. The CDR3 has 14 residues. Deletions cut 1 base from V and 4 bases from J, with 11 bases between. The CDR3 reads CASSEVRVAYEQYF. The CDR3 DNA is TGTGCCAGCAGTGAAGTCAGGGTCGCGTACGAGCAGTACTTC.

This rearrangement joins TRBV14 to TRBJ1-1, with D perhaps TRBD1 (5 bases). This CDR3 contains 14 residues. Germline V gene data show CDR1 as SGHDN and CDR2 as FVKESK. The V end lost 5 bases, the J end lost 10 bases, and 20 bases lay between the germline ends. In DNA, the CDR3 is TGTGCCAGCAGCTCCGGGCAGGGAATGGTCGGAGCTTTCTTT. As protein: CASSSGQGMVGAFF.

V gene TRBV3-1 (or the pseudogene TRBV3-2) combines with J gene TRBJ1-2, with unresolved D. Trimming shortened V by 0 bases and J by 6 bases, and 14 bases separated the two germline ends. The CDR3 contains 15 residues. From germline, CDR1 is LGHDT and CDR2 YNNKEL (reference sequence). The CDR3 is CASSQDSWRPDGYTF. The CDR3 DNA sequence: TGTGCCAGCAGCCAAGATTCCTGGCGGCCCGATGGCTACACCTTC.

The genes are TRBV10-2 and TRBJ2-7, with TRBD2 as a possible D gene (5 bases). The CDR3 runs 12 residues. Germline CDR1 and CDR2: WSHSY and SAAADI. Trimming removed 7 bases at V and 3 bases at J, with 10 bases between. The CDR3 nucleotides read TGCGCCAGCAAGGGAGATTTCTACGAGCAGTACTTC. Residues: CASKGDFYEQYF.

This clone was seen only a few times. The rearrangement uses TRBV5-1 and TRBJ2-7; tentative D call: TRBD2 (6 bases). The ends were cut back, 0 bases at V and 3 bases at J, with 10 bases in the middle. Germline CDR1 reads SGHRS; CDR2 reads YFSETQ. The CDR3 is made up of 14 amino acids. In nucleotides, the CDR3 is TGCGCCAGCAGCTTGGCGGGAGAATACTACGAGCAGTACTTC. It translates to CASSLAGEYYEQYF.

This clone has more than one count but fewer than ten. CDR3 sequence reads: CASSLDRRQGRNSPLHF. In DNA form, the CDR3 reads TGTGCCAGCAGCTTAGATCGTAGACAGGGAAGGAATTCACCCCTCCACTTT. V usage is TRBV11-3 and J usage is TRBJ1-6; 7 positions match TRBD1. J was trimmed by 7 bases and V by 0 bases; bases with no gene match: 9. This CDR3 region has 17 residues. Germline assignment: CDR1 SGHNT and CDR2 YENEEA.

The chain employs TRBV19 and TRBJ1-4; TRBD1 matches at 9 bases. With 2 bases clipped from V and 7 bases from J, the junction kept 2 bases outside the gene matches. CDR3 length: 14 amino acids. Germline V CDR1 and CDR2: LNHDA, SQIVND (reference sequence). The CDR3 DNA reads as TGTGCCAGTAGTATAAGACAGGGGGGTGAAAAACTGTTTTTT. Translated: CASSIRQGGEKLFF. Drawing the rest from reference TRBV19 and TRBJ1-4, the complete variable domain is DGGITQSPKYLFRKEGQNVTLSCEQNLNHDAMYWYRQDPGQGLRLIYYSQIVNDFQKGDIAEGYSVSREKKESFPLTVTSAQKNPTAFYLCASSIRQGGEKLFFGSGTQLSVL.

The chain uses TRBV3-1 (or the pseudogene TRBV3-2) and TRBJ1-2; D not resolved. The CDR3 has 14 residues. V was pared by 0 bases and J by 4 bases, with 9 bases between. Per the germline V gene, CDR1 is LGHDT and CDR2 is YNNKEL (reference sequence). CDR3 nucleotide sequence: TGTGCCAGCAGCCAAGAAGAGGGAGGCTATGGCTACACCTTC. Protein sequence: CASSQEEGGYGYTF.

The chain has TRBV10-1 and TRBJ2-3; D is possibly TRBD1 (5 bases). CDR1 WNHNN and CDR2 SYGVQD come from the germline V gene (reference sequence). V lost 0 bases and J lost 1, with 20 bases in between. The CDR3 contains 19 residues. The CDR3 reads CASSESKWGGTDGTDTQYF. The CDR3 DNA reads as TGCGCCAGCAGTGAGTCGAAGTGGGGCGGAACGGATGGCACAGATACGCAGTATTTT.

This chain links TRBV3-1 (or the pseudogene TRBV3-2) with TRBJ2-7, with TRBD2 matching 13 bases. Germline V lookup: CDR1 LGHDT, CDR2 YNNKEL (reference sequence). V lost 3 bases, J lost 5 bases, and 10 bases stayed unmatched. This CDR3 region has 17 residues. The CDR3 spells CASSHPRLAGGGNEQYF. CDR3 coding DNA: TGTGCCAGCAGCCACCCCAGACTAGCGGGGGGAGGGAACGAGCAGTACTTC.

The rearrangement uses TRBV11-2 and TRBJ1-6, with D perhaps TRBD1 (6 bases). This CDR3 is 15 amino acids long. The germline V and J ends were trimmed by 5 bases and 7 bases, with 15 bases remaining between them. Germline CDR1 and CDR2: SGHAT and FQNNGV. CDR3 sequence reads: CASSSTGRGNSPLHF. CDR3 coding DNA: TGTGCCAGCAGCAGTACAGGGAGGGGAAATTCACCCCTCCACTTT.